The table lists the clone carrying this T cell receptor beta chain with a count of one. The V gene lost 6 bases and the J gene lost 3 bases, with 14 bases spanning the gap. The CDR3 is 13 amino acids. Germline-derived CDR1 and CDR2 are SQVTM and ANQGSEA. The investigators split CD4+ cells into a CD45RA+ naive subset and a CD45RA-negative memory subset. Generated by immunoSEQ multiplex PCR, the TCRdb table keeps only in-frame clones and is missing some. Counted here are roughly 1,600,000 clones, 98% to 99% occurring once; the ten biggest clones make up 0.36%. The data originate from a study of shared clonotypes between healthy human individuals. Across the whole study: Researchers assigned three CD4 naive, three CD4 memory, two CD8 naive and one CD8 memory plate to each donor.

Material for sequencing was naive CD4+ T cells sorted from blood. Subset of the sample: CD45RA+ positively selected. This TCR derives from a man aged 30 to 45 in good health. The rearrangement joins TRBV29-1 to TRBJ1-1, with a weak D call TRBD1 (6 bases). CDR3 loop: CSVDQWTDTEAFF. The DNA of the CDR3 is TGCAGCGTAGACCAGTGGACAGACACTGAAGCTTTCTTT.